One and the same sample provided the 24 T cell receptor beta chains below, sequenced in a study of T-cell memory formation after mild COVID-19. A single record per CDR3 protein comes from TCRdb applying MiXCR to the 5' RACE reads. Among about 280,000 distinct CDR3 sequences listed, 7.5% to 9.5% were seen once. Sequencing was done on a sample of PBMCs or a T cell subset sorted from them (not recorded which). The receptors were sampled from a man between 18 and 35 years old who had mild COVID-19 (a few samples of this study predate the infection). Cell type and time point are not known.

This clonotype was counted ten times or more. The CDR3 DNA is TGTGCCAGCAGTTTCCTATTAAACCCTCCCGAGGGGTTCGCTTTCTTT. Translated: CASSFLLNPPEGFAFF. The rearrangement joins TRBV6-5 to TRBJ1-1, with D perhaps matching TRBD1 (5 bases). This CDR3 is built from 16 residues. V was trimmed by 4 bases and J by 11 bases, leaving 26 bases between them. The V gene's germline CDR1 is MNHEY and CDR2 SVGAGI.

Many counts were recorded for this clonotype. The chain links TRBV11-2 to TRBJ2-1, with TRBD2 identical over 9 bases. The CDR3 length is 17 residues. Germline loops: CDR1 SGHAT, CDR2 FQNNGV. V shed 6 bases and J 7 bases; nucleotides not matched to a gene: 16. The CDR3 nucleotides are TGTGCCAGCAGTCGTGCCGCGGGGGGGAGAATTGGAAATGAGCAGTTCTTC. Its protein product is CASSRAAGGRIGNEQFF. Full variable domain (rest looked up from reference TRBV11-2 and TRBJ2-1): EAGVAQSPRYKIIEKRQSVAFWCNPISGHATLYWYQQILGQGPKLLIQFQNNGVVDDSQLPKDRFSAERLKGVDSTLKIQPAKLEDSAVYLCASSRAAGGRIGNEQFFGPGTRLTVL.

This clonotype turned up a few times. V and J are TRBV7-3 and TRBJ2-3, with D hard to call. V gave up 3 bases and J gave up 0 bases, with 7 bases separating them. The CDR3 covers 14 residues. Germline V gene sequence: CDR1 SGHTA, CDR2 FQGTGA. CDR3 region: CASSFGLSTDTQYF. The CDR3 DNA follows: TGTGCCAGCAGCTTCGGGCTTAGCACAGATACGCAGTATTTT.

There are a few counts of this clonotype. The V call is TRBV4-3, the J call TRBJ1-4; 10 bases are shared with TRBD1. V lost 0 bases and J lost 5; bases outside the gene matches: 9. The CDR3 consists of 18 residues. From germline, CDR1 is LGHNA and CDR2 YSLEER. CDR3 loop: CASSQEATWTGGNEKLFF. The CDR3 DNA sequence: TGCGCCAGCAGCCAAGAAGCTACCTGGACAGGGGGAAATGAAAAACTGTTTTTT.

This clonotype was seen a few times. V is TRBV7-9 and J is TRBJ2-1; D is unclear. CDR3 length: 16 amino acids. Germline V CDR1 and CDR2: SEHNR, FQNEAQ (reference sequence). The V and J ends lost 3 bases and 2 bases respectively, with 14 bases between them. The CDR3 coding sequence is TGTGCCAGCAGCTTTACTCGTGGGTCGACCTACAATGAGCAGTTCTTC. The encoded protein is CASSFTRGSTYNEQFF.

The table lists this clonotype with many counts. The chain recombines TRBV11-2 with TRBJ2-2; 8 bases are a match to TRBD2. J lost 0 bases, V lost 5 bases, and 5 bases had no gene match. The CDR3 is 16 residues long. The germline V gene encodes CDR1 SGHAT and CDR2 FQNNGV. Here the CDR3 DNA reads TGTGCCAGCAGCAGTCAAGCGGGGGCGAACACCGGGGAGCTGTTTTTT. Protein: CASSSQAGANTGELFF.

The chain joins TRBV7-2 to TRBJ1-6; D unclear. CDR3 length equals 17 residues. Germline-derived CDR1 and CDR2 are SGHTA and FQGNSA. Between the trimmed V and J ends, which lost 5 bases and 5 bases, there was a span of 19 bases. CDR3 DNA sequence: TGTGCCAGCAGCCCCGTGGGAGCTACGAACAATAATTCACCCCTCCACTTT. Protein product: CASSPVGATNNNSPLHF.

The table lists this clonotype with a few counts. V is TRBV4-3 and J is TRBJ1-2; 7 bases fit TRBD1. Per the germline V gene, CDR1 is LGHNA and CDR2 is YSLEER. V lost 0 bases and J lost 4; bases outside the gene matches: 17. This CDR3 has 19 amino acids. CDR3 nucleotide sequence: TGCGCCAGCAGCCAAGATACGGGAGCCGGGACAGTCGCGGGCTATGGCTACACCTTC. Translation: CASSQDTGAGTVAGYGYTF.

The rearrangement joins TRBV7-9 to TRBJ2-5; D is unresolved. Germline CDR1 SEHNR, CDR2 FQNEAQ (reference sequence). CDR3 length: 12 amino acids. V was pared by 5 bases and J by 5 bases, with 9 bases between. The CDR3 here is CASSRPSETQYF. CDR3 in DNA: TGTGCCAGCAGCCGGCCAAGTGAGACCCAGTACTTC.

The CDR3 sequence is CAIRVTLDQPQHF. Written as DNA, the CDR3 is TGTGCCATCCGGGTGACCCTCGATCAGCCCCAGCATTTT. The V call is TRBV10-3, the J call TRBJ1-5; D remains unclear. V lost 8 bases to trimming and J lost 5 bases, with 13 bases between them. CDR1 is ENHRY, CDR2 SYGVKD, per germline. The CDR3 contains 13 residues.

This clonotype was observed a handful of times. This chain links TRBV19 with TRBJ1-1; D is uncertain. Trimming removed 0 bases at V and 1 base at J, with 6 bases between. Germline assignment: CDR1 LNHDA and CDR2 SQIVND (reference sequence). This CDR3 has 14 residues. The CDR3 reads CASSIDRANTEAFF. Written as DNA, the CDR3 is TGTGCCAGTAGTATAGATCGGGCGAACACTGAAGCTTTCTTT.

This chain uses TRBV6-2 or TRBV6-3 with TRBJ2-7; TRBD1 or TRBD2 may be the D gene (5 bases each). The CDR3 covers 15 residues. The germline V gene has CDR1 MNHEY and CDR2 SVGEGT. Trimming took off 4 bases at V and 0 bases at J, with 13 bases between the two ends. In nucleotides, the CDR3 is TGTGCCAGCAGTTCCGCGTGGGGGATCTCCTACGAGCAGTACTTC. This gives the protein CASSSAWGISYEQYF.

This clonotype has ten or more counts. V and J are TRBV7-2 and TRBJ2-1; D is uncertain. The CDR3 length is 11 residues. Germline values: CDR1 SGHTA, CDR2 FQGNSA. V was cut by 6 bases and J by 4 bases, with 4 bases left in between. The CDR3, as DNA: TGTGCCAGCAGTTATTACAATGAGCAGTTCTTC. It encodes CASSYYNEQFF.

This clonotype has a count of ten or more. This chain connects TRBV6-1 to TRBJ2-7, with 7 bases that match TRBD2. J gave up 7 bases and V 2 bases, and 2 bases lay outside the gene matches. The CDR3 has 12 amino acids. CDR1 is MNHNS, CDR2 SASEGT, per germline. CDR3 sequence reads: CASSEWGGEQYV. The CDR3 bases are TGTGCCAGCAGTGAATGGGGGGGGGAGCAGTACGTC.

This clonotype was picked up many times. This sequence joins TRBV20-1 and TRBJ1-3; D unresolved. The V gene's germline CDR1 is DFQATT and CDR2 SNEGSKA (reference sequence). This CDR3 is built from 15 residues. The ends were cut back, 2 bases at V and 7 bases at J, with 18 bases in the middle. The CDR3 loop is CSARPDGEWRNTIYF. The CDR3 DNA reads as TGCAGTGCTAGACCCGACGGGGAGTGGCGCAACACCATATATTTT.

The CDR3 sequence: CASSPIRNTIYF. The CDR3 nucleotides are TGTGCCAGCAGCCCCATCCGAAACACCATATATTTT. The chain couples TRBV7-2 to TRBJ1-3; no firm D call. Germline CDR1 and CDR2: SGHTA and FQGNSA. The CDR3 spans 12 residues. Trimming left V 5 bases short and J 5 bases short, with 7 bases between.

The genes are TRBV11-2 and TRBJ2-1; the D gene is possibly TRBD1 (5 bases). The CDR3 length is 15 residues. Between the trimmed V and J ends, which lost 1 base and 4 bases, there was a span of 11 bases. Per the germline V gene, CDR1 is SGHAT and CDR2 is FQNNGV. CDR3 sequence: CASSLVLDTYNEQFF. Written as DNA, the CDR3 is TGTGCCAGCAGCTTAGTTCTGGACACATACAATGAGCAGTTCTTC.

The J gene is TRBJ2-3, the V gene TRBV5-1, with 7 bases fitting TRBD1. J gave up 11 bases and V 3 bases, and 6 bases lay outside the gene matches. This CDR3 spans 12 amino acids. Germline V CDR1 and CDR2: SGHRS, YFSETQ. In nucleotides, the CDR3 is TGCGCCAGCAGCTATGACAGGGAGAAGCAGTATTTT. This gives the protein CASSYDREKQYF.

The chain employs TRBV6-5 and TRBJ1-1, with TRBD1 as a possible D gene (6 bases). Trimming removed 6 bases at V and 11 bases at J, with 13 bases between. Germline CDR1 and CDR2: MNHEY and SVGAGI. CDR3 size: 11 residues. CDR3 sequence: CASREAGDAFF. CDR3 nucleotides: TGTGCCAGCAGGGAGGCAGGGGACGCTTTCTTT.

This clonotype was counted a few times. This rearrangement joins TRBV9 to TRBJ2-3, with D perhaps matching TRBD2 (7 bases). The V gene lost 3 bases and the J gene lost 3 bases, with 11 bases spanning the gap. CDR1 is SGDLS, CDR2 YYNGEE, per germline. This CDR3 spans 14 amino acids. The CDR3 DNA sequence: TGTGCCAGCAGCGGAAGGGGGGGGACAGATACGCAGTATTTT. This codes for CASSGRGGTDTQYF.

This clonotype was seen at least ten times. The chain employs TRBV7-2 and TRBJ2-3; 9 bases are a match to TRBD1. V trimming: 5 bases; J trimming: 6 bases; junction bases outside the gene matches: 12. Per the germline V gene, CDR1 is SGHTA and CDR2 is FQGNSA. CDR3 length: 16 amino acids. The CDR3 sequence: CASSLTQPGQGDTQYF. The CDR3 bases are TGTGCCAGCAGCCTAACTCAACCGGGACAGGGTGATACGCAGTATTTT. The complete variable domain, with remaining parts taken from reference TRBV7-2 and TRBJ2-3, reads GAGVSQSPSNKVTEKGKDVELRCDPISGHTALYWYRQSLGQGLEFLIYFQGNSAPDKSGLPSDRFSAERTGGSVSTLTIQRTQQEDSAVYLCASSLTQPGQGDTQYFGPGTRLTVL.

This clonotype was detected a few times. This CDR3 reads CASSSGGGLYTF. The CDR3 nucleotides read TGTGCCAGCAGCTCGGGGGGGGGACTCTACACCTTC. The chain employs TRBV5-4 and TRBJ1-2; tentatively, D is TRBD1 (5 bases). The CDR3 loop spans 12 amino acids. The germline V and J ends were trimmed by 3 bases and 10 bases, with 13 bases remaining between them. Germline loops: CDR1 SGHNT, CDR2 YYREEE (reference sequence).

This chain links TRBV20-1 with TRBJ1-2, with D perhaps TRBD1 (5 bases). Per the germline V gene, CDR1 is DFQATT and CDR2 is SNEGSKA (reference sequence). V gave up 6 bases and J gave up 8 bases, with 10 bases separating them. The CDR3 covers 10 residues. The DNA for the CDR3 is TGCAGTGCCAGGGCTGACGGCTACACCTTC. Its translation is CSARADGYTF.

The sample holds many counts of this clonotype. J is TRBJ1-1 and V is TRBV2; D is perhaps TRBD1 (6 bases). Deletions cut 6 bases from V and 4 bases from J, with 9 bases between. Germline CDR1 SNHLY, CDR2 FYNNEI. This CDR3 has 12 amino acids. CDR3 sequence reads: CASRRGGTEAFF. The CDR3, as DNA: TGTGCCAGCAGGAGGGGGGGCACTGAAGCTTTCTTT.